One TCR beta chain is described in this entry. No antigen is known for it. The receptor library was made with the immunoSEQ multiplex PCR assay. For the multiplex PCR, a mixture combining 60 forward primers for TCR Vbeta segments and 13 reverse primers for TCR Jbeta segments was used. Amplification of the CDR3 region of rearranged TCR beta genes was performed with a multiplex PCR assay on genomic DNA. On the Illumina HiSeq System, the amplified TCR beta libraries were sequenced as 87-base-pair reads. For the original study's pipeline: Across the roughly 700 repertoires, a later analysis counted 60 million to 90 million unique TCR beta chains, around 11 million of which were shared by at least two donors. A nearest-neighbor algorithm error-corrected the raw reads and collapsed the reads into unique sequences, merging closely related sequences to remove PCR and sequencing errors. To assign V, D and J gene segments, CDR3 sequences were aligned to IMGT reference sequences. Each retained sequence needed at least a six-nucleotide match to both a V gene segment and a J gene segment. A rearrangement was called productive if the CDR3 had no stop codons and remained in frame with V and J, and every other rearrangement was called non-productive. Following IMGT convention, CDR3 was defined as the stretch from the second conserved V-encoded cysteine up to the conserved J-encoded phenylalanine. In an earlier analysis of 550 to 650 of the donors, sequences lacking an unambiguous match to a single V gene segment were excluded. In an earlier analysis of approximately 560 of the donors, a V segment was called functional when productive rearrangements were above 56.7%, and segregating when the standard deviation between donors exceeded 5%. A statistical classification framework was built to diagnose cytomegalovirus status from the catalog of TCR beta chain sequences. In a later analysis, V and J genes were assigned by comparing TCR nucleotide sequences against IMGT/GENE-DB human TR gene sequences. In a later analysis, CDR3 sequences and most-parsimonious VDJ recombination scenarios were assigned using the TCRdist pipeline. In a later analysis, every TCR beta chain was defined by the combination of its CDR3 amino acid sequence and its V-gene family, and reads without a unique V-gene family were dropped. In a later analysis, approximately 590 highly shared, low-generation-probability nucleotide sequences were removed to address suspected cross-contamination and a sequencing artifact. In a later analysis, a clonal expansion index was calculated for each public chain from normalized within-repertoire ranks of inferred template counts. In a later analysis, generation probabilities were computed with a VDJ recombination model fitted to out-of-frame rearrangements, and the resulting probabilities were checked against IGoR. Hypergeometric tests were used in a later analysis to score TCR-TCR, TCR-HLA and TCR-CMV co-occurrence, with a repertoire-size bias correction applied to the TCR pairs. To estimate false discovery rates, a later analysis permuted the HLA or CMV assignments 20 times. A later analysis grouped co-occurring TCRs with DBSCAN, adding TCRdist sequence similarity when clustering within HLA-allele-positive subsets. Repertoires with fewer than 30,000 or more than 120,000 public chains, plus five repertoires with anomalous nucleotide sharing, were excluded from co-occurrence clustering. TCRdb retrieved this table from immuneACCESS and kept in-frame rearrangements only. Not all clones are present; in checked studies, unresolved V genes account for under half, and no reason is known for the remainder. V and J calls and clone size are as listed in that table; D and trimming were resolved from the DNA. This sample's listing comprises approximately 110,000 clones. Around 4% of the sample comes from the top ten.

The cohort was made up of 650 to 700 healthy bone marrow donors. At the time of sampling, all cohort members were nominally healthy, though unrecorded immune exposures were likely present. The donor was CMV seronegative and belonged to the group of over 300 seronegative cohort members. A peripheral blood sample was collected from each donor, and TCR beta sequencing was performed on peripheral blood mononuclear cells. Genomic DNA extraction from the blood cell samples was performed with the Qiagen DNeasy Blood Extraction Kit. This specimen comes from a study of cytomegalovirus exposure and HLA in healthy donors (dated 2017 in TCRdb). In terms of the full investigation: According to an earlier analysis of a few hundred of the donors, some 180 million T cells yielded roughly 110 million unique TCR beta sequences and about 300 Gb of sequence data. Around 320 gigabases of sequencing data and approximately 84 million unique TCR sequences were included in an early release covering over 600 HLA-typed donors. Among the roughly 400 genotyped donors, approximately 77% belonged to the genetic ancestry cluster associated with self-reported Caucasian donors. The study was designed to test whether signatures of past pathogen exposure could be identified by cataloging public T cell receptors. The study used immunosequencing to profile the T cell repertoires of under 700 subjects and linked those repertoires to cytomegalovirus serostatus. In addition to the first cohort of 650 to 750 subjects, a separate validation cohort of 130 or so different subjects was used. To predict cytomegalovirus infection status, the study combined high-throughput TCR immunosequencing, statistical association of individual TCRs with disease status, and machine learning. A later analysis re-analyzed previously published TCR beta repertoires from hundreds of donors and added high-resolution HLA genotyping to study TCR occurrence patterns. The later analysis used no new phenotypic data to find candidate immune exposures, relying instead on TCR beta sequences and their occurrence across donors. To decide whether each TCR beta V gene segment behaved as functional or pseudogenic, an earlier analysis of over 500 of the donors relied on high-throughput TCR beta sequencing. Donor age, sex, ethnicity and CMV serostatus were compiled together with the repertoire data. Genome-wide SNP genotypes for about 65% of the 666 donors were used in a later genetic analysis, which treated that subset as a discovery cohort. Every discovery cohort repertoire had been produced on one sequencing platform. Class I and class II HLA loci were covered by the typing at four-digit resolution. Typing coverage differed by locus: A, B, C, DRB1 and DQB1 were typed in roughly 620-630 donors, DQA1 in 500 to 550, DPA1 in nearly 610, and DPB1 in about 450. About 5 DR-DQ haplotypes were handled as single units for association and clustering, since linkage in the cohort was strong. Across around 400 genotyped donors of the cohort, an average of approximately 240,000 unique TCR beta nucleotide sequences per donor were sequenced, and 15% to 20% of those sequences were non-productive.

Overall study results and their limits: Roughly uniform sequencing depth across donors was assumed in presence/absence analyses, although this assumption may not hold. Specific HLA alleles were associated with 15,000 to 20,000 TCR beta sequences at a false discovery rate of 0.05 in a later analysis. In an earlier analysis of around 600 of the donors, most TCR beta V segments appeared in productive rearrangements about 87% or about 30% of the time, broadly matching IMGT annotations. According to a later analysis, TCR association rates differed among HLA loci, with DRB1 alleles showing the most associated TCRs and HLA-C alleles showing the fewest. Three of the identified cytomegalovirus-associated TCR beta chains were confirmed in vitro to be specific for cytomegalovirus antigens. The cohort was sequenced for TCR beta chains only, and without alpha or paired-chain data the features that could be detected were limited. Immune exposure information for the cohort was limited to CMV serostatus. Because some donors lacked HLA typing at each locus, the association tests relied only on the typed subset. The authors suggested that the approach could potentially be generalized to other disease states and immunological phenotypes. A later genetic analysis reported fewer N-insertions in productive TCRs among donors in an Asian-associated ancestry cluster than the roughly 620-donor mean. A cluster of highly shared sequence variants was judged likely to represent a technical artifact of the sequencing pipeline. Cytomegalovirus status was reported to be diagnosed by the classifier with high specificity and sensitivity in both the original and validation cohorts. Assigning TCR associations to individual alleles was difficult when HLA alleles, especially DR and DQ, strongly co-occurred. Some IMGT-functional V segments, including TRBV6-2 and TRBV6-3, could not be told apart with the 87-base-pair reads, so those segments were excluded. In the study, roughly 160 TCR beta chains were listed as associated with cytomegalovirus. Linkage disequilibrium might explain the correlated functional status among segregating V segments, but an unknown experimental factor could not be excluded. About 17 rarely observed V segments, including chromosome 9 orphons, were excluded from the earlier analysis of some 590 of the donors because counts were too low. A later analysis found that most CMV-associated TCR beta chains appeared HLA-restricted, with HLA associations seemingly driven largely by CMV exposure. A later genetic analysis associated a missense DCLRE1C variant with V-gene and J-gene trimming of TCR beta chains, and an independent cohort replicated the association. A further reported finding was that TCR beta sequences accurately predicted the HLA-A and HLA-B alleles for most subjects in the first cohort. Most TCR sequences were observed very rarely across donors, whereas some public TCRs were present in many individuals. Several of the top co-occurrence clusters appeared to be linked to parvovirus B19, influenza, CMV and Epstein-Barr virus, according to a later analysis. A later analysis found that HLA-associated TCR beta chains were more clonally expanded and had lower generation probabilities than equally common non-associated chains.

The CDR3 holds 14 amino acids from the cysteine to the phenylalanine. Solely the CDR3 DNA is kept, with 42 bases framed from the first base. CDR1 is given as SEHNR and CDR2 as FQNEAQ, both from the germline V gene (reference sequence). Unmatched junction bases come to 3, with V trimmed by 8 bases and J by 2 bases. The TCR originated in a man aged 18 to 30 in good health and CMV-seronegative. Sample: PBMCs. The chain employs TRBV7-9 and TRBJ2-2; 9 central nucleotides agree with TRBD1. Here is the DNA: TGTGCCAGCCTGGACAGGGGAAACACCGGGGAGCTGTTTTTT. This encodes CASLDRGNTGELFF.